This T cell receptor beta chain is from a study of blood T cell repertoires in COVID-19. Method: immunoSEQ multiplex PCR; TCRdb's copy keeps in-frame clones and lacks some. Among 200,000 to 250,000 clones listed, 88% were seen once. The CDR3 runs 13 residues. Per germline, CDR1 LNHNV and CDR2 YYDKDF (reference sequence). With 0 bases removed from V and 3 bases from J, the gap between germline ends came to 6 bases. The chain combines TRBV15 with TRBJ2-7; D not certain. Sequencing was done on a sample of PBMCs or T cells enriched from blood (not recorded which). The clonotype comes from a woman aged 30 to 39 who had recovered from COVID-19. The CDR3 loop reads CATSRDPGYEQYF. The CDR3 DNA reads as TGTGCCACCAGCAGAGATCCCGGCTACGAGCAGTACTTC.